This T cell receptor (beta chain) was documented in a study of shared clonotypes between healthy human individuals. The study, taken as a whole, reports: The researchers took only blood, and tissue repertoires probably look different.

Germline values: CDR1 MGHRA, CDR2 YSYEKL. Trimming pared 1 base from V and 7 bases from J, leaving 11 bases between. The CDR3 is 14 amino acids. Turning to this clone: What it binds is unknown. The sample holds other DNA sequences that translate to the same CDR3.

It was across several immunoSEQ plates that each subset's genomic DNA was evenly split. The input for sorted-subset replicate PCRs was around 0.2 ug DNA, around 27,000 T cell genomes. Method: immunoSEQ multiplex PCR; TCRdb's copy keeps in-frame clones and lacks some. This table has around 2,000,000 clones, just under 95% appearing once. Naivety among CD8 cells was defined by CD45RO negativity and positive CCR7 selection, thereby excluding terminally differentiated effector memory CD45RA+ cells. The sequencing input was naive CD8+ T cells sorted from blood. This TCR came from a young man in good health. The chain carries TRBV4-1 and TRBJ1-5; D not certain. The CDR3 protein is CASSQVGSGQPQHF. The DNA for the CDR3 is TGCGCCAGCAGCCAAGTGGGCAGCGGGCAGCCCCAGCATTTT.